The 22 T cell receptor beta chains presented below share a single source sample, sequenced in a study of blood T cells in healthy people across ages. Then a second PCR, running about 6 to 11 cycles, was carried out with a sample-barcoded 5' primer and a J-beta primer mix. TCRdb analysed the 5' RACE reads with MiXCR anew, one entry per CDR3 protein. The table records approximately 490,000 distinct CDR3 sequences, 24% of them present only once. These same data were also listed under a study on T cells of mothers and their children.

The sample taken for sequencing was blood. The receptors derive from a boy aged 5-17 years in good health.

A remark on this clonotype: A read error may account for a junction end that differs from germline. The chain uses TRBV7-3 and TRBJ2-1, with 10 bases that match TRBD2. CDR1 and CDR2 (germline): SGHTA, FQGTGA. The CDR3 contains 15 residues. The CDR3 loop reads CASSETGTSAYEQFF. The CDR3 DNA is TGTGCCAGCAGCGAGACCGGGACTAGCGCTTATGAACAGTTCTTC.

This clonotype was picked up a small number of times. This sequence joins TRBV20-1 and TRBJ2-3; D perhaps matches TRBD2 (6 bases). The length of the CDR3 is 14 residues. CDR1 and CDR2 from the germline V gene are DFQATT and SNEGSKA (reference sequence). The V gene lost 3 bases and the J gene lost 0 bases, with 10 bases spanning the gap. This chain's CDR3 is CSASGGTSTDTQYF. CDR3 in DNA: TGCAGTGCTAGTGGCGGGACCAGCACAGATACGCAGTATTTT.

The gene calls are TRBV20-1 and TRBJ2-7; D remains ambiguous. This CDR3 has 12 amino acids. Trimming shortened V by 5 bases and J by 4 bases, and 12 bases separated the two germline ends. Germline loops: CDR1 DFQATT, CDR2 SNEGSKA (reference sequence). CDR3 DNA: TGCAGTGCTCCGACCGGAGCGTACGAGCAGTACTTC. Translated, it gives CSAPTGAYEQYF.

The rearrangement links TRBV27 to TRBJ2-7; D remains unclear. The CDR3 totals 16 residues. Trimming shortened V by 5 bases and J by 4 bases, and 21 bases separated the two germline ends. Per germline, CDR1 MNHEY and CDR2 SMNVEV (reference sequence). The DNA for the CDR3 is TGTGCCAGCAGTGATCTTAGATCGGCGGAAAAATACGAGCAGTACTTC. Translation: CASSDLRSAEKYEQYF.

Regarding this clonotype: A much larger clone lies a single base off, so this may be a read error. The rearrangement uses TRBV21-1 and TRBJ1-4; the table's D call TRBD1 went unverified against the DNA. TRBV21-1 is a listed pseudogene. The CDR3 totals 14 residues. The CDR3 is CASSRQGPNEKLLF. The CDR3, as DNA: TGTGCCAGCAGCAGACAGGGGCCTAATGAAAAACTGCTTTTT.

V is TRBV2 and J is TRBJ2-5, with unresolved D. Germline CDR1 is SNHLY and CDR2 is FYNNEI. V was pared by 7 bases and J by 1 base, with 7 bases between. This CDR3 contains 12 residues. CDR3: CASIGSQETQYF. The CDR3 bases are TGTGCCAGCATCGGCAGCCAAGAGACCCAGTACTTC.

This clonotype was observed at least ten times. The chain has TRBV7-9 and TRBJ1-2, with 7 bases identical to TRBD1. Trimming took 0 bases from V and 4 from J; bases not matched to a gene: 5. The germline V gene encodes CDR1 SEHNR and CDR2 FQNEAQ (reference sequence). CDR3 length: 15 amino acids. Here the CDR3 DNA reads TGTGCCAGCAGCTTAGCCTTCCGGGACAGCTATGGCTACACCTTC. Translating it yields CASSLAFRDSYGYTF.

The V and J genes are TRBV6-1 and TRBJ2-7; 7 positions agree with TRBD1. Per the germline V gene, CDR1 is MNHNS and CDR2 is SASEGT. Germline trimming cut 4 bases from V and 2 bases from J; bases unmatched to any gene: 8. This CDR3 comprises 15 residues. In DNA form, the CDR3 reads TGTGCCAGCAGTGGTATACAGGGGTCCGCCTACGAGCAGTACTTC. It is translated as CASSGIQGSAYEQYF.

The sample holds a few counts of this clonotype. A junction end diverges from the germline sequence, so it may reflect a read error. The V gene is TRBV20-1, the J gene TRBJ2-7; TRBD1 matches at 8 bases. Germline V gene data show CDR1 as DFQATT and CDR2 as SNEGSKA (reference sequence). CDR3 length equals 15 residues. The CDR3: CSTRIFGTGDYEQYF. The CDR3 bases are TGCAGTACTAGAATATTTGGGACAGGAGACTACGAGCAGTACTTC.

The rearrangement uses TRBV4-3 and TRBJ1-1, with TRBD1 matching over 7 bases. The CDR3 has 16 residues. V gave up 4 bases and J gave up 1 base; unmatched junction bases: 9. Germline assignment: CDR1 LGHNA and CDR2 YSLEER. The CDR3 sequence: CASSRDRGQSNTEAFF. In DNA, the CDR3 is TGCGCCAGCAGCCGCGATAGGGGACAGTCGAACACTGAAGCTTTCTTT.

V and J are TRBV28 and TRBJ1-1, with a tentative D call TRBD1 (6 bases). The germline CDR1 and CDR2 sequences are MDHEN and SYDVKM. V lost 2 bases, J lost 8 bases, and 15 bases lay in between. The CDR3 length is 14 residues. CDR3 DNA sequence: TGTGCCAGCAGTTTAATCGCCTGGACAGCCGAAGCTTTCTTT. Translated: CASSLIAWTAEAFF.

The chain carries TRBV15 and TRBJ2-1, with D possibly matching TRBD2 (5 bases). Germline CDR1 and CDR2: LNHNV and YYDKDF (reference sequence). There are 17 residues in the CDR3. The germline V and J ends were trimmed by 0 bases and 7 bases, with 19 bases remaining between them. CDR3 residues: CATSREPDGVGQNEQFF. CDR3 DNA: TGTGCCACCAGCAGAGAACCAGACGGGGTAGGCCAAAATGAGCAGTTCTTC.

This clonotype came up a few times. This chain uses TRBV4-1 with TRBJ1-5; possibly TRBD1 for D (6 bases). Germline CDR1 is MGHRA and CDR2 is YSYEKL. The CDR3 sequence is 15 residues long. V lost 4 bases, J lost 9 bases, and 19 bases lay in between. CDR3 residues: CASSRRQVRGSPQHF. CDR3 in DNA: TGCGCCAGCAGCCGAAGACAGGTTCGGGGATCGCCCCAGCATTTT.

CDR3 nucleotide sequence: TGTGCCAGTAGTGGGACAGCATTTGCAGGCACAGATACGCAGTATTTT. Protein product: CASSGTAFAGTDTQYF. The V and J genes are TRBV19 and TRBJ2-3; the match to TRBD1 covers 7 bases. CDR3 length equals 16 residues. Germline CDR1 is LNHDA and CDR2 is SQIVND (reference sequence). The junction had 9 bases not matched to a gene; V was cut back by 5 bases and J by 1 base.

The CDR3 protein is CASSSTATYEQYF. CDR3 sequence (DNA): TGTGCCAGCAGTTCGACTGCAACCTACGAGCAGTACTTC. The chain recombines TRBV6-2 or TRBV6-3 with TRBJ2-7; D uncertain. The V gene lost 4 bases and the J gene lost 2 bases, with 9 bases spanning the gap. CDR1 and CDR2 (germline): MNHEY, SVGEGT. The CDR3 is made up of 13 amino acids.

The chain employs TRBV28 and TRBJ2-3; D is uncertain. The CDR3 loop spans 14 amino acids. The ends were cut back, 6 bases at V and 6 bases at J, with 16 bases in the middle. Germline V gene sequence: CDR1 MDHEN, CDR2 SYDVKM. The CDR3 reads CASSLGPFLDTQYF. The CDR3 bases are TGTGCCAGCAGCCTCGGACCTTTTTTGGATACGCAGTATTTT.

The table lists this clonotype with a few counts. Sequence at one end of the junction differs from germline and may be a read error. The V call is TRBV6-6, the J call TRBJ1-4; TRBD1 might be the D (5 bases). Germline values: CDR1 MNHNY, CDR2 SVGAGI (reference sequence). This CDR3 has 15 amino acids. CDR3 protein: CACRRGREEAEKLFF. The CDR3 DNA reads TGTGCCTGCAGGCGGGGGAGGGAGGAAGCTGAAAAACTGTTTTTT.

The table lists this clonotype with a few counts. The chain is built from TRBV18 and TRBJ1-1; D unresolved. The CDR3 is 15 amino acids. CDR1 is KGHSH, CDR2 LQKENI, per germline. V was cut by 4 bases and J by 5 bases, with 17 bases left in between. CDR3 residues: CASSLLGSQDTEAFF. The CDR3 DNA sequence: TGTGCCAGCTCACTACTCGGCAGTCAAGATACTGAAGCTTTCTTT.

The table lists this clonotype with a few counts. For the CDR3, the DNA is TGTGCCAGCAGCTTAGTGACAGGGTCGGGAGGACGAACCAATGAGCAGTTCTTC. Amino acids: CASSLVTGSGGRTNEQFF. V and J are TRBV11-2 and TRBJ2-1; D tentatively reads TRBD1 or TRBD2 (7 bases each). This CDR3 is 18 amino acids long. V was clipped by 1 base and J by 6 bases, with 22 bases between them. Germline V gene lookup returns CDR1 SGHAT and CDR2 FQNNGV.

The rearrangement uses TRBV2 and TRBJ2-7, with 11 bases aligning to TRBD2. Germline V CDR1 and CDR2: SNHLY, FYNNEI. Trimming cost V 6 bases and J 1 base; bases outside gene matches: 8. This CDR3 contains 16 residues. CDR3 region: CASRLWASGGSYEQYF. The CDR3 coding sequence is TGTGCCAGCAGGCTCTGGGCTAGCGGGGGGTCCTACGAGCAGTACTTC.

The chain combines TRBV3-1 with TRBJ1-2, with 9 positions matching TRBD1. The V segment lost 3 bases and the J segment 2 bases; nucleotides outside the gene matches: 4. Germline V gene sequence: CDR1 LGHDT, CDR2 YNNKEL (reference sequence). The CDR3 covers 15 residues. The CDR3 here is CASSHAGTGNYGYTF. The CDR3 DNA reads TGTGCCAGCAGCCACGCCGGGACAGGGAACTATGGCTACACCTTC.

This clonotype was picked up a small number of times. The chain links TRBV28 to TRBJ2-1; either TRBD1 or TRBD2 may fit D (5 bases each). Trimming pared 3 bases from V and 15 bases from J, leaving 15 bases between. The germline CDR1 and CDR2 sequences are MDHEN and SYDVKM. The CDR3 contains 12 residues. CDR3 in DNA: TGTGCCAGCAGTTTGGGAGAGGACAATGGGTTCTTC. Its translation: CASSLGEDNGFF.